This is a list of T cell receptor beta chains from one sample in a study of metastatic and nonmetastatic thyroid tumors. TCRdb called clones again from the PCR reads with MiXCR. Found here are tens of thousands of clones, roughly 26% of them singletons; the top ten hold roughly 9.1%. Sequencing used blood. Receptors were obtained from a female donor with papillary thyroid cancer or a benign thyroid nodule (not recorded which). Some clones in this sample may be carry-over from other donors' samples. Both conserved end residues are trimmed from each CDR3.

j_call v_call cdr3_aa
TRBJ1-2 TRBV6-1 ASSAYYRDGYT
TRBJ1-2 TRBV19 ASSKPRKGRGSYGYT
TRBJ2-1 TRBV3-1 ASSQGGVYNEQF
TRBJ2-1 TRBV5-1 ASSWISGPSPYNEQF
TRBJ1-5 TRBV20-1 SAQEWANQPQH
TRBJ2-1 TRBV11-1 ASSLQTHNEQF
TRBJ2-7 TRBV6-2/TRBV6-3 ASSPKTSGSYYEQY
TRBJ2-2 TRBV24-1 ATSDSSVAGYIPNTGELF
TRBJ2-7 TRBV20-1 SAGGLGAAHEQY
TRBJ2-3 TRBV11-2 ASSPRTGAGDTQY
TRBJ2-2 TRBV19 ASTIGDTGELF
TRBJ1-1 TRBV18 ASSRDNFGRMNTEAF
TRBJ2-7 TRBV6-1 ASRLDVRSYEQY
TRBJ2-1 TRBV20-1 SAISGGVRNEQF
TRBJ2-5 TRBV10-3 AISESASGTQETQY
TRBJ2-5 TRBV7-7 ASSLVSGETQY
TRBJ2-2 TRBV10-3 AISTGTAHTGELF